The following is a T cell receptor beta chain sequence with its context. This may arise from a read error, as a much more abundant clone is one base away. Alongside a J-beta primer mix, a sample-barcoded 5' primer served in a second PCR lasting 7 to 11 cycles. A single record per CDR3 protein comes from TCRdb applying MiXCR to the 5' RACE reads. The table has under 850,000 distinct CDR3 sequences, about 34% seen once. The authors drew around 11 milliliters of peripheral blood from each donor. The CDR3 contains 15 residues. Germline CDR1 LGHNA, CDR2 YNFKEQ. These data come from a study of blood T cells in healthy people across ages.

This receptor was taken from a man in his late teens or twenties in good health. This rearrangement joins TRBV4-2 to TRBJ2-7; the D gene is possibly TRBD2 (5 bases). The sequenced sample was blood. CDR3 in DNA: TGTGCCAGCGGCCAAGAGGGATCTCCGACCTACGAGCAGTACTTC. It is translated as CASGQEGSPTYEQYF.